Below are 28 T cell receptor beta chains sequenced from a single sample in a study of monozygotic twins with cystic fibrosis. Data came from immunoSEQ multiplex PCR; TCRdb stores just in-frame clones and leaves some out. Counted here are approximately 13,000 clones, 85% to 90% occurring once; the ten biggest clones make up approximately 0.7%. Sequenced material: blood. The receptor set was obtained from a boy younger than 18 with cystic fibrosis.

The V gene is TRBV5-1, the J gene TRBJ2-7; 7 bases match TRBD2. CDR3 length: 13 residues. Germline CDR1 reads SGHRS; CDR2 reads YFSETQ. The V segment lost 4 bases and the J segment 2 bases; nucleotides outside the gene matches: 3. The CDR3 DNA is TGCGCCAGCAGCCCCCGGGGGGCCTACGAGCAGTACTTC. Translating it yields CASSPRGAYEQYF.

This sequence joins TRBV19 and TRBJ1-3, with D hard to call. The CDR3 consists of 14 residues. Germline V lookup: CDR1 LNHDA, CDR2 SQIVND (reference sequence). Trimming cost V 4 bases and J 0 bases, with 7 bases left between them. CDR3 in amino acids: CASSSGGSGNTIYF. The CDR3 DNA follows: TGTGCCAGTAGTAGTGGCGGCTCTGGAAACACCATATATTTT.

The chain couples TRBV18 to TRBJ1-1; D unresolved. The V end was cut by 5 bases, the J end by 1 base, with 8 bases between. The CDR3 sequence is 13 residues long. From germline, CDR1 is KGHSH and CDR2 LQKENI. CDR3 region: CASSLDKNTEAFF. CDR3 bases: TGTGCCAGCTCATTAGACAAGAACACTGAAGCTTTCTTT. Variable domain in full (rest from reference TRBV18 and TRBJ1-1): NAGVMQNPRHLVRRRGQEARLRCSPMKGHSHVYWYRQLPEEGLKFMVYLQKENIIDESGMPKERFSAEFPKEGPSILRIQQVVRGDSAAYFCASSLDKNTEAFFGQGTRLTVV.

The chain carries TRBV5-1 and TRBJ1-2, with D unclear. Looked up from germline, CDR1 is SGHRS and CDR2 is YFSETQ. Trimming cost V 0 bases and J 4 bases, with 19 bases left between them. The CDR3 is 17 amino acids. CDR3 bases: TGCGCCAGCAGCTTGGAGGGTTCCTCCCTGGCGGGCTATGGCTACACCTTC. It specifies CASSLEGSSLAGYGYTF.

The rearrangement uses TRBV5-4 and TRBJ1-4; weak D call: TRBD1 (6 bases). There are 17 residues in the CDR3. Trimming left V 0 bases short and J 4 bases short, with 16 bases between. Germline CDR1 is SGHNT and CDR2 is YYREEE (reference sequence). The CDR3 sequence is CASSLDGPGASNEKLFF. CDR3 DNA: TGTGCCAGCAGCTTGGATGGGCCGGGGGCTAGTAATGAAAAACTGTTTTTT.

The rearrangement links TRBV19 to TRBJ2-7; no definite D call. Looked up from germline, CDR1 is LNHDA and CDR2 is SQIVND (reference sequence). The germline V and J ends were trimmed by 7 bases and 4 bases, with 23 bases remaining between them. This CDR3 comprises 16 residues. Written as DNA, the CDR3 is TGTGCCAGTACCTATATTGTCGGAACCCTTGGGTACGAGCAGTACTTC. Amino acid sequence: CASTYIVGTLGYEQYF.

V gene TRBV28 combines with J gene TRBJ2-7; TRBD2 matches at 8 bases. The CDR3 totals 17 residues. Per germline, CDR1 MDHEN and CDR2 SYDVKM. J lost 0 bases, V lost 6 bases, and 13 bases had no gene match. CDR3 protein: CASRHRTQRESSYEQYF. The CDR3 DNA sequence: TGTGCCAGCAGACACCGGACTCAGCGGGAGAGCTCCTACGAGCAGTACTTC. Filled out from reference TRBV28 and TRBJ2-7, the complete variable domain reads DVKVTQSSRYLVKRTGEKVFLECVQDMDHENMFWYRQDPGLGLRLIYFSYDVKMKEKGDIPEGYSVSREKKERFSLILESASTNQTSMYLCASRHRTQRESSYEQYFGPGTRLTVT.

This clone was counted once. The rearrangement uses TRBV18 and TRBJ2-5; D could derive from TRBD1 or TRBD2 (6 bases each). The CDR3 is 13 residues long. CDR1 is KGHSH, CDR2 LQKENI, per germline. V was shortened by 5 bases and J by 2 bases, with 9 bases between the two germline ends. CDR3: CASSRGEQETQYF. CDR3 nucleotide sequence: TGTGCCAGCTCAAGGGGGGAGCAAGAGACCCAGTACTTC.

The chain joins TRBV5-1 to TRBJ1-1, with TRBD1 as a possible D gene (6 bases). V lost 3 bases to trimming and J lost 1 base, with 7 bases between them. CDR1 is SGHRS and CDR2 is YFSETQ in the germline V gene. The length of the CDR3 is 13 residues. Here the CDR3 DNA reads TGCGCCAGCAGCTGGGGGCAGAACACTGAAGCTTTCTTT. Translation: CASSWGQNTEAFF.

This chain uses TRBV30 with TRBJ2-7, with TRBD2 identical over 15 bases. Trimming took 2 bases from V and 2 from J; bases not matched to a gene: 22. Germline-derived CDR1 and CDR2 are GTSNPN and SVGIG (reference sequence). The CDR3 spans 22 residues. The chain's CDR3 is CAWSPGVGGRTSGRAATYEQYF. The CDR3 DNA is TGTGCCTGGAGTCCGGGGGTCGGCGGACGGACTAGCGGGAGGGCCGCCACCTACGAGCAGTACTTC.

The DNA for the CDR3 is TGTGCCAGCAGTTTGGTACAGGGAGAGGGTCAGCCCCAGCATTTT. This encodes CASSLVQGEGQPQHF. The chain couples TRBV28 to TRBJ1-5, with D possibly being TRBD1 (6 bases). The CDR3 runs to 15 residues. Germline lookup yields CDR1 MDHEN and CDR2 SYDVKM. Trimming left V 3 bases short and J 6 bases short, with 15 bases between.

This clone was seen a handful of times. The V and J genes are TRBV5-1 and TRBJ1-1; 7 nucleotides align to TRBD1. There are 14 residues in the CDR3. Germline V gene sequence: CDR1 SGHRS, CDR2 YFSETQ. The trim removed 0 bases at V and 7 bases at J, leaving 6 bases unmatched. CDR3 nucleotides: TGCGCCAGCAGCTTGGCAGCAGGGGGAGGTGAAGCTTTCTTT. It specifies CASSLAAGGGEAFF.

The V and J genes are TRBV2 and TRBJ2-1, with TRBD2 matching 8 bases. CDR1 is SNHLY, CDR2 FYNNEI, per germline. CDR3 length equals 13 residues. After removal of 3 bases from V and 9 bases from J, the junction contained 4 bases not matched to a gene. The CDR3 bases are TGTGCCAGCAGTGATCGCCTAGCGGGTGAGCAGTTCTTC. Translating it yields CASSDRLAGEQFF.

The CDR3 loop reads CASSPVGVLAGVLQFF. Here the CDR3 DNA reads TGTGCCAGCAGCCCTGTGGGGGTCCTAGCGGGGGTACTACAGTTCTTC. V usage is TRBV11-2 and J usage is TRBJ2-1; 10 bases are a match to TRBD2. The CDR3 is 16 residues long. The germline V gene encodes CDR1 SGHAT and CDR2 FQNNGV. With 5 bases clipped from V and 13 bases from J, the junction kept 17 bases outside the gene matches.

The J gene is TRBJ1-6, the V gene TRBV7-9, with TRBD1 as a possible D gene (5 bases). CDR1 SEHNR and CDR2 FQNEAQ come from the germline V gene (reference sequence). This CDR3 is 16 amino acids long. V lost 6 bases and J 12 bases, leaving 24 bases between the germline ends. In DNA, the CDR3 is TGTGCCAGCAGTTTCGTCGGTTTTCCGTTGAGGGGACCCCTCCACTTT. Amino acids: CASSFVGFPLRGPLHF.

The chain combines TRBV5-1 with TRBJ2-2; no clear D. Germline V lookup: CDR1 SGHRS, CDR2 YFSETQ. The CDR3 has 17 amino acids. V was pared by 0 bases and J by 1 base, with 13 bases between. CDR3: CASSLAFVQLNTGELFF. Written as DNA, the CDR3 is TGCGCCAGCAGCTTGGCTTTTGTACAACTGAACACCGGGGAGCTGTTTTTT.

V usage is TRBV19 and J usage is TRBJ1-4; D gene uncertain. This CDR3 has 11 amino acids. V gave up 3 bases and J gave up 12 bases, with 8 bases separating them. Germline-derived CDR1 and CDR2 are LNHDA and SQIVND (reference sequence). This CDR3 reads CASSIGRELFF. The CDR3 coding sequence is TGTGCCAGTAGTATTGGACGGGAACTGTTTTTT.

The chain joins TRBV7-3 to TRBJ2-3; 8 nucleotides agree with TRBD2. CDR3 length equals 16 residues. The trim removed 3 bases at V and 4 bases at J, leaving 9 bases unmatched. Germline V CDR1 and CDR2: SGHTA, FQGTGA. CDR3 amino acids: CASSLIVGRASDTQYF. The CDR3 DNA reads TGTGCCAGCAGCTTGATCGTCGGGAGGGCCTCAGATACGCAGTATTTT. Looking up the rest from reference TRBV7-3 and TRBJ2-3 gives the full variable domain: GAGVSQTPSNKVTEKGKYVELRCDPISGHTALYWYRQSLGQGPEFLIYFQGTGAADDSGLPNDRFFAVRPEGSVSTLKIQRTERGDSAVYLCASSLIVGRASDTQYFGPGTRLTVL.

The genes are TRBV5-4 and TRBJ2-5, with TRBD2 matching over 12 bases. Germline CDR1 is SGHNT and CDR2 is YYREEE (reference sequence). This CDR3 comprises 17 residues. Germline trimming cut 0 bases from V and 5 bases from J; bases unmatched to any gene: 8. Here the CDR3 reads CASSLGLLAGGDETQYF. CDR3 nucleotide sequence: TGTGCCAGCAGCTTGGGTTTACTAGCGGGAGGAGATGAGACCCAGTACTTC.

This chain uses TRBV2 with TRBJ2-7; tentatively, D is TRBD1 (6 bases). The CDR3 runs to 13 residues. Trimming shortened V by 7 bases and J by 1 base, and 11 bases separated the two germline ends. The V gene's germline CDR1 is SNHLY and CDR2 FYNNEI. CDR3 bases: TGTGCCAGCATCCCAGGGGCTTCCTACGAGCAGTACTTC. Its translation is CASIPGASYEQYF.

The rearrangement joins TRBV19 to TRBJ1-3; maybe TRBD1 (6 bases). This CDR3 spans 16 amino acids. Deletions cut 5 bases from V and 0 bases from J, with 14 bases between. From germline, CDR1 is LNHDA and CDR2 SQIVND (reference sequence). As DNA, the CDR3 is TGTGCCAGTAGTCATTTACAGGGCTCCTCTGGAAACACCATATATTTT. It encodes CASSHLQGSSGNTIYF.

This sequence joins TRBV6-4 and TRBJ2-2; D unclear. This CDR3 contains 14 residues. V was cut by 2 bases and J by 5 bases, with 9 bases left in between. The germline V gene has CDR1 MRHNA and CDR2 SNTAGT. The DNA of the CDR3 is TGTGCCAGCAGTGACGGTAGAGCTACCGGGGAGCTGTTTTTT. The encoded protein is CASSDGRATGELFF.

The V call is TRBV18, the J call TRBJ2-3; 8 bases are a match to TRBD2. The CDR3 sequence is 16 residues long. V lost 4 bases and J lost 4; bases outside the gene matches: 10. Looked up from germline, CDR1 is KGHSH and CDR2 is LQKENI. The CDR3 here is CASSRGPGLGADTQYF. CDR3 nucleotide sequence: TGTGCCAGCTCACGGGGACCGGGACTAGGGGCAGATACGCAGTATTTT.

The chain couples TRBV4-1 to TRBJ2-1, with D unresolved. CDR1 is MGHRA, CDR2 YSYEKL, per germline. The length of the CDR3 is 13 residues. V dropped 1 base and J dropped 2 bases, with 3 bases sitting between them. CDR3 DNA: TGCGCCAGCAGCCAAGGACCCTACAATGAGCAGTTCTTC. Translating it yields CASSQGPYNEQFF.

This chain links TRBV19 with TRBJ2-7; 11 bases align to TRBD1. V was clipped by 6 bases and J by 7 bases; unmatched bases: 8. Germline CDR1 and CDR2: LNHDA and SQIVND (reference sequence). The CDR3 runs 14 residues. The CDR3 region is CASSHGQGAYEQYF. DNA of the CDR3: TGTGCCAGTAGCCACGGACAGGGGGCGTATGAGCAGTACTTC. Full variable domain (rest looked up from reference TRBV19 and TRBJ2-7): DGGITQSPKYLFRKEGQNVTLSCEQNLNHDAMYWYRQDPGQGLRLIYYSQIVNDFQKGDIAEGYSVSREKKESFPLTVTSAQKNPTAFYLCASSHGQGAYEQYFGPGTRLTVT.

The chain carries TRBV9 and TRBJ1-4, with D possibly being TRBD1 (6 bases). Germline CDR1 and CDR2: SGDLS and YYNGEE. Trimming took 0 bases from V and 6 from J, leaving 12 bases between them. The CDR3 loop spans 15 amino acids. The CDR3 region has the DNA TGTGCCAGCAGCGTAGGGGTAGGGGGATATGAAAAACTGTTTTTT. As protein: CASSVGVGGYEKLFF. Full variable domain (outside the CDR3, taken from reference TRBV9 and TRBJ1-4): DSGVTQTPKHLITATGQRVTLRCSPRSGDLSVYWYQQSLDQGLQFLIQYYNGEERAKGNILERFSAQQFPDLHSELNLSSLELGDSALYFCASSVGVGGYEKLFFGSGTQLSVL.

J is TRBJ1-2 and V is TRBV6-5; the D gene is possibly TRBD1 (5 bases). Trimming removed 0 bases from V and 5 bases from J, with 16 bases in between. CDR1 MNHEY and CDR2 SVGAGI come from the germline V gene. This CDR3 contains 16 residues. The CDR3 DNA reads as TGTGCCAGCAGTTACTCTGGGGCTAGGACGTGGTATGGCTACACCTTC. Amino acids: CASSYSGARTWYGYTF.

The V and J genes are TRBV11-3 and TRBJ1-3; D is uncertain. V lost 0 bases, J lost 7 bases, and 19 bases lay in between. CDR3 length equals 17 residues. Looked up from germline, CDR1 is SGHNT and CDR2 is YENEEA. As DNA, the CDR3 is TGTGCCAGCAGCTTAGATCTAACGCGGGGATGCAGGAACACCATATATTTT. It specifies CASSLDLTRGCRNTIYF.